The rows below give T cell receptor beta chains drawn from one sample of a study of T cell responses to AZD1222 COVID-19 vaccine. Measured with immunoSEQ multiplex PCR; TCRdb has only the in-frame clones, and not every one. The sample consists of approximately 98,000 clones, about nine tenths of them appearing once. This material consisted of peripheral blood, taken on day 0 of MenACWY control vaccination. These receptors originate from an adult in good health. The conserved cysteine and the conserved F or W are not part of the CDR3 here.

V	J	CDR3
TRBV6-5	TRBJ1-4	ASSYRHGEKLF
TRBV6-5	TRBJ1-1	ASKWQSNTEAF
TRBV7-3	TRBJ1-2	ASSPADGLGGYT
TRBV11-2	TRBJ2-6	ASSLGGYSGANVLT
TRBV7-9	TRBJ1-1	ASSLEGVTEAF
TRBV19	TRBJ1-3	ASRRPGTGNTIY
TRBV7-2	TRBJ1-1	ASSYSDTEAF
TRBV5-5	TRBJ1-6	ASSLRQDNSPLH
TRBV29-1	TRBJ2-7	SVGDGLYEQY
TRBV4-1	TRBJ2-1	ASSQGEFEQF
TRBV29-1	TRBJ2-1	SVVDKGLGKQF
TRBV28	TRBJ1-1	ASSLLARGTEAF
TRBV27	TRBJ2-5	ASSSLGTPIQETQY
TRBV5-1	TRBJ1-2	ASSLGDRELYGYT
TRBV7-2	TRBJ2-3	ASSLGAGFTDTQY
TRBV6-6	TRBJ1-2	ASRPTGFAGYT
TRBV30	TRBJ1-2	ARNYPGRNYGYT
TRBV9	TRBJ1-1	ASSVSGSLNTEAF
TRBV5-4	TRBJ1-6	ASSSTGQGNSPLH
TRBV5-4	TRBJ1-1	ASSLPGATEAF
TRBV29-1	TRBJ1-5	SVGGQGQGQPQH
TRBV3-1/TRBV3-2	TRBJ1-1	ASSPLGGAGFNTEAF
TRBV18	TRBJ2-5	ASSPPGQGSETQY
TRBV5-6	TRBJ1-5	ASSLSSNQPQH
TRBV19	TRBJ1-1	ASNFGVAQEAF
TRBV2	TRBJ2-7	AISPGTENYEQY
TRBV6-1	TRBJ1-4	ASSELMGAGEKLF
TRBV29-1	TRBJ1-1	SVGSVPTEAF
TRBV10-2	TRBJ1-1	ASSESTSNTEAF
TRBV24-1	TRBJ2-5	ATSDARRGLEETQY
TRBV7-9	TRBJ1-2	ASSLRTGPNYGYT
TRBV6-5	TRBJ2-1	ASLKSRSYNEQF
TRBV7-2	TRBJ2-3	ASSSSGGRTDTQY
TRBV27	TRBJ2-7	ASSSGLAGLSSYEQY
TRBV3-1/TRBV3-2	TRBJ2-1	ASSHRDRAYNEQF
TRBV6-2/TRBV6-3	TRBJ1-2	ASSYSGTPGRYGYT
TRBV30	TRBJ1-3	AWSPRTGLGNTIY
TRBV11-2	TRBJ2-5	ASSLNRRQETQY
TRBV18	TRBJ1-2	ASSPPGTPGIGYT
TRBV29-1	TRBJ2-7	SVDLAGKDHEQY
TRBV19	TRBJ2-7	ASSIRDSYEQY
TRBV6-5	TRBJ1-1	AIKDRPNTEAF
TRBV30	TRBJ1-3	AWTPGQGGSGNTIY
TRBV18	TRBJ1-1	ASSPMGTVNTEAF
TRBV21-1	TRBJ1-1	ASSTTGRNTEAF
TRBV7-2	TRBJ2-7	ASSLAGTTAYEQY
TRBV2	TRBJ2-3	ASSEPRNRGADTQY
TRBV18	TRBJ2-2	ASSPYFGGTDTGELF
TRBV6-5	TRBJ1-1	ASSQQGEEDTEAF
TRBV11-3	TRBJ1-3	ASSTGSGNTIY
TRBV27	TRBJ1-4	ASMGARREKLF
TRBV3-1/TRBV3-2	TRBJ2-2	ASSQGQGTGELF
TRBV4-2	TRBJ1-2	ASSQADRDKGYGYT
TRBV3-1/TRBV3-2	TRBJ1-5	ASSQVSGNQPQH
TRBV30	TRBJ1-2	AWDREHGYT
TRBV27	TRBJ1-6	ASSDNNSPLH
TRBV28	TRBJ2-1	ASRYTGTYNEQF
TRBV11-2	TRBJ1-2	ASSLAPDSYYGYT
TRBV21-1	TRBJ1-3	ASSKEKGSFSGNTIY